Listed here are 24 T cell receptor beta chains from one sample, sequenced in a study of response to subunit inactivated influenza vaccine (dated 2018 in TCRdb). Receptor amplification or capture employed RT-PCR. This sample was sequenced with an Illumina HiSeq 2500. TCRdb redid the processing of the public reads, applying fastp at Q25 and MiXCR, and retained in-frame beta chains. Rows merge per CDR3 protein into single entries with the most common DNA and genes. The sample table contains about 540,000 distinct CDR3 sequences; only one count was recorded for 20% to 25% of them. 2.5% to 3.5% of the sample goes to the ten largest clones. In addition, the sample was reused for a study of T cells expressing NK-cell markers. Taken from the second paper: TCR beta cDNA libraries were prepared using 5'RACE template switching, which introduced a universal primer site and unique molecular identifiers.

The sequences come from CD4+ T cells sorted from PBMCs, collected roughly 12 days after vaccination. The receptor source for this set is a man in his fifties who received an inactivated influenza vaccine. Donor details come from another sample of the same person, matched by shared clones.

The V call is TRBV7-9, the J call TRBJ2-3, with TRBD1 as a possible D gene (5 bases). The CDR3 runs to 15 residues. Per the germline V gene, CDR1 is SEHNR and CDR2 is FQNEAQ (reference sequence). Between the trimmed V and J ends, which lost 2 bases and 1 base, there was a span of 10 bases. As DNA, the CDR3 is TGTGCCAGCAGCTTATTCGGCAGGGGCACAGATACGCAGTATTTT. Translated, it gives CASSLFGRGTDTQYF.

DNA of the CDR3: TGTGCCAGCAGCTTAGCGCACGGGGGCTACGAGCAGTACTTC. This gives the protein CASSLAHGGYEQYF. The chain joins TRBV7-8 to TRBJ2-7; a weak D match, TRBD2 (6 bases). V lost 0 bases and J lost 3, with 9 bases in between. Germline V lookup: CDR1 SGHVS, CDR2 FQNEAQ. There are 14 residues in the CDR3.

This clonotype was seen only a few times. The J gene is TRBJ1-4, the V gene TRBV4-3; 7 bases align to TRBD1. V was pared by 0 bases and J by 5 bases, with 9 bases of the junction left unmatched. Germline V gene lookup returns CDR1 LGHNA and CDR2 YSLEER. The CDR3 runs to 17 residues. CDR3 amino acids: CASSQEKGAGPNEKLFF. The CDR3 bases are TGCGCCAGCAGCCAAGAGAAGGGGGCAGGGCCCAATGAAAAACTGTTTTTT.

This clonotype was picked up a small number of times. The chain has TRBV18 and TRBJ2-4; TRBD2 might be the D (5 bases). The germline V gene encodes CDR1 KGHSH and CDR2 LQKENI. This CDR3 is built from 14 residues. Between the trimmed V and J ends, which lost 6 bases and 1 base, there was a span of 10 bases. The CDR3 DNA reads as TGTGCCAGCTCCATCGGGATTGCCAAAAACATTCAGTACTTC. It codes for CASSIGIAKNIQYF. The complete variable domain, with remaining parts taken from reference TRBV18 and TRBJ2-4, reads NAGVMQNPRHLVRRRGQEARLRCSPMKGHSHVYWYRQLPEEGLKFMVYLQKENIIDESGMPKERFSAEFPKEGPSILRIQQVVRGDSAAYFCASSIGIAKNIQYFGAGTRLSVL.

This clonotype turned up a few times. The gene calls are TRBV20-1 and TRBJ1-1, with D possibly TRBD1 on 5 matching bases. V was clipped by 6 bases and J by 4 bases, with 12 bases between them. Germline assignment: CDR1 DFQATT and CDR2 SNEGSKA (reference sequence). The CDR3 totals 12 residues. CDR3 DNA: TGCAGTGCGTCAGGGTTTGGCACTGAAGCTTTCTTT. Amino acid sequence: CSASGFGTEAFF.

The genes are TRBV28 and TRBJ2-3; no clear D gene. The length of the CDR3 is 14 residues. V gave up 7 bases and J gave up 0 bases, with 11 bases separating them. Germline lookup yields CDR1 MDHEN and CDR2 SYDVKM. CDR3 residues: CASNKRESTDTQYF. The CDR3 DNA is TGTGCCAGCAATAAGCGTGAGAGCACAGATACGCAGTATTTT.

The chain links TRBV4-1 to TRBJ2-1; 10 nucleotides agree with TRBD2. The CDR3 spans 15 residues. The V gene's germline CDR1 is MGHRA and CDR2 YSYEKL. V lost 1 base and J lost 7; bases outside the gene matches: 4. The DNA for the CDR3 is TGCGCCAGCAGCCAAGGACTAGCGGGCCGTAATGAGCAGTTCTTC. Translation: CASSQGLAGRNEQFF.

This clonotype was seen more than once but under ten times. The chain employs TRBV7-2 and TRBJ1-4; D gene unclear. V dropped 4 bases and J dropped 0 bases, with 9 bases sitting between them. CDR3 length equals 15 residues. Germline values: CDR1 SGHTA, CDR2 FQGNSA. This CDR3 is CASSSQAATNEKLFF. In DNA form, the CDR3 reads TGTGCCAGCAGCTCCCAGGCTGCAACTAATGAAAAACTGTTTTTT. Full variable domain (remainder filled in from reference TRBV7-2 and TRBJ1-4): GAGVSQSPSNKVTEKGKDVELRCDPISGHTALYWYRQSLGQGLEFLIYFQGNSAPDKSGLPSDRFSAERTGGSVSTLTIQRTQQEDSAVYLCASSSQAATNEKLFFGSGTQLSVL.

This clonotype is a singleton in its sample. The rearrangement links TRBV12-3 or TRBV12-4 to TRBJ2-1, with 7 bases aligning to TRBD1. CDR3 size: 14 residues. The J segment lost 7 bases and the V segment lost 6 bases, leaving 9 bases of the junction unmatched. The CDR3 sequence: CASRYRDRGNEQFF. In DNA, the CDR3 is TGTGCCAGCAGATACCGGGACAGAGGAAATGAGCAGTTCTTC.

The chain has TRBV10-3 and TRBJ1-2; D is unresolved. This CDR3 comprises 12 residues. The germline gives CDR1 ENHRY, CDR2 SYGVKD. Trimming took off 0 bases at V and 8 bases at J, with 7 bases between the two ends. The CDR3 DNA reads TGTGCCATCAGTGAGTCAGCCGGCGGCTACACCTTC. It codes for CAISESAGGYTF.

CDR3 coding DNA: TGTGCCAGCAGCGTGAATTGGGGGGGCGTCTACGAGCAGTACTTC. This sequence encodes CASSVNWGGVYEQYF. The chain links TRBV6-1 to TRBJ2-7, with D perhaps TRBD2 (7 bases). V lost 6 bases, J lost 3 bases, and 18 bases lay in between. CDR3 length: 15 residues. CDR1 is MNHNS and CDR2 is SASEGT in the germline V gene.

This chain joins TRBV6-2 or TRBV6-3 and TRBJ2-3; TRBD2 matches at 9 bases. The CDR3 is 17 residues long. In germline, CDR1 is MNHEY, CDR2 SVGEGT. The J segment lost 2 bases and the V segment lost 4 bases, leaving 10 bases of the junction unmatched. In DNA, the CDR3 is TGTGCCAGCAGTTTAGCGGGGGCCCTCGTTGACACAGATACGCAGTATTTT. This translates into CASSLAGALVDTDTQYF.

As DNA, the CDR3 is TGCGCCAGCAGCCAAGGGAGGGCTCAAGACTTGCGGGCTACGCAGTATTTT. Its protein is CASSQGRAQDLRATQYF. This sequence joins TRBV4-1 and TRBJ2-3, with D possibly being TRBD2 (6 bases). Between the trimmed V and J ends, which lost 1 base and 8 bases, there was a span of 22 bases. Germline V gene lookup returns CDR1 MGHRA and CDR2 YSYEKL. This CDR3 spans 17 amino acids.

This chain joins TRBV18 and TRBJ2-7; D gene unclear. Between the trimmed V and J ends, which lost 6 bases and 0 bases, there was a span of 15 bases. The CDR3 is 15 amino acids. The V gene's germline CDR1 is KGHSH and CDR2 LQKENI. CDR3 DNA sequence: TGTGCCAGCTCCCATTCGTCTTCCAGCTCCTACGAGCAGTACTTC. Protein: CASSHSSSSSYEQYF.

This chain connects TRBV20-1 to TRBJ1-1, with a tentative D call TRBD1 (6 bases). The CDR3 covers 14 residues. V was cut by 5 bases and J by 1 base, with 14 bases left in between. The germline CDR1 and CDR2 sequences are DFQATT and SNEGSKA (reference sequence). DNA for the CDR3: TGCAGTGCTGCCTGGGTCAGGGGGAACACTGAAGCTTTCTTT. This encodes CSAAWVRGNTEAFF.

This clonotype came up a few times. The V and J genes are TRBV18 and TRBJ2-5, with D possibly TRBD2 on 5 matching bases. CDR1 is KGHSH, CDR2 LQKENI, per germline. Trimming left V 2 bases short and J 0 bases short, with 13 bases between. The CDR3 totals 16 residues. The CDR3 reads CASSPYRLGDQETQYF. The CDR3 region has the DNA TGTGCCAGCTCACCATACCGATTGGGAGACCAAGAGACCCAGTACTTC.

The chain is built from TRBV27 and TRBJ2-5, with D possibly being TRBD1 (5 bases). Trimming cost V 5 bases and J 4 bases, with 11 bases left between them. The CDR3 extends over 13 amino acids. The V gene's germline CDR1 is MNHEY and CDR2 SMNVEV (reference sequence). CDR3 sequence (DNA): TGTGCCAGCAGTGGGGTTAGGGGAGAGACCCAGTACTTC. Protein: CASSGVRGETQYF.

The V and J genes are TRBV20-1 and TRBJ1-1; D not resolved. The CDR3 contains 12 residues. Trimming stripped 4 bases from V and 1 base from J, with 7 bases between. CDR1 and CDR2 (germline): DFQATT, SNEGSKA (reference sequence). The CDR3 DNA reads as TGCAGTGCTAAGTCTGGGAACACTGAAGCTTTCTTT. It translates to CSAKSGNTEAFF.

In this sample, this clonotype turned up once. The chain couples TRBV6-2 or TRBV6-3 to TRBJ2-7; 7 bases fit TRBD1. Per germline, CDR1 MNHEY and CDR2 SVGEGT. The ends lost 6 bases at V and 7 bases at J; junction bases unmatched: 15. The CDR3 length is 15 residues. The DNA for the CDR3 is TGTGCCAGCAGCCCGGGACAGACCCCGACGGGGGAGCAGTACTTC. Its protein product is CASSPGQTPTGEQYF.

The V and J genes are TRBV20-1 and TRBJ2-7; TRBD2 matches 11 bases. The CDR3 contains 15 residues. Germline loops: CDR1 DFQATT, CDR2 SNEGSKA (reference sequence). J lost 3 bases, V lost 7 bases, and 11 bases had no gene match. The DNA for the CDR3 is TGCAGTGTTTTGACTAGCGGGGTAGGAAACTACGAGCAGTACTTC. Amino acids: CSVLTSGVGNYEQYF.

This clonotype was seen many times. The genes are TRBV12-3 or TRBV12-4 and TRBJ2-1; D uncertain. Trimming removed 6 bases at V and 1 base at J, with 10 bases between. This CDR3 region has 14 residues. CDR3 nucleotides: TGTGCCAGCAGACGAAGGGAATCCTACAATGAGCAGTTCTTC. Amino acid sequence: CASRRRESYNEQFF.

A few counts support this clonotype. This CDR3 reads CSALEPNQETQYF. CDR3 DNA: TGCAGTGCTCTAGAGCCAAACCAAGAGACCCAGTACTTC. This sequence joins TRBV20-1 and TRBJ2-5; D is undetermined. Trimming left V 5 bases short and J 0 bases short, with 10 bases between. CDR3 length: 13 residues. Germline values: CDR1 DFQATT, CDR2 SNEGSKA (reference sequence).

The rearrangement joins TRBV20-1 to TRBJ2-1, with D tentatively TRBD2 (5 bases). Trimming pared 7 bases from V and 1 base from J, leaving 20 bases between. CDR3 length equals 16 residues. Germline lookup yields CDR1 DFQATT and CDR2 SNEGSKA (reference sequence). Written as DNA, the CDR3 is TGCAGTGTTCCCGGATCTGGCCCGGGGTCCTACAATGAGCAGTTCTTC. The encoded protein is CSVPGSGPGSYNEQFF.

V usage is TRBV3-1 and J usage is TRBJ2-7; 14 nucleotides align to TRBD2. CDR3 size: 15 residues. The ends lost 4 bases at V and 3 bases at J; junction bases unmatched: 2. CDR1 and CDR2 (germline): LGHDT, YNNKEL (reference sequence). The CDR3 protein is CASSLGLAGDYEQYF. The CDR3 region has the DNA TGTGCCAGCAGCCTGGGACTAGCGGGAGACTACGAGCAGTACTTC.